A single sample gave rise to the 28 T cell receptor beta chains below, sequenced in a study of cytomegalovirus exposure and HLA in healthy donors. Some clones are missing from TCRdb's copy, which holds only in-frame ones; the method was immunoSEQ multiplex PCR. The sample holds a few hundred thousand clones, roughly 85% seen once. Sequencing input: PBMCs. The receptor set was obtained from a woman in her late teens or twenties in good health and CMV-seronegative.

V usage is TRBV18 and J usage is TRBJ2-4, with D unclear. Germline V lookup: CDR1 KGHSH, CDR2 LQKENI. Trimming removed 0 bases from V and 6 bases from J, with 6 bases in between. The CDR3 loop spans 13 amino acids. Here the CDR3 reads CASSPPSGNIQYF. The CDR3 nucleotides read TGTGCCAGCTCACCACCGAGTGGAAACATTCAGTACTTC.

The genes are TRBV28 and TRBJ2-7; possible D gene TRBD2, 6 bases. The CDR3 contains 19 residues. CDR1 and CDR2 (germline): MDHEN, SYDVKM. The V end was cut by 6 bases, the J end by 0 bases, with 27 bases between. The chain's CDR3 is CASSSIVPPRERHSYEQYF. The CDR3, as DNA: TGTGCCAGCAGCTCAATTGTCCCCCCTCGGGAGCGGCACTCCTACGAGCAGTACTTC.

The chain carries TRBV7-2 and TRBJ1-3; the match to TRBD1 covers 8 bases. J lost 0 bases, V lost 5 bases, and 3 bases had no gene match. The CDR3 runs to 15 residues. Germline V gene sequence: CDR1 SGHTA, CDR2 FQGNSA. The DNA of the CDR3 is TGTGCCAGCAGCGGACAGGGCCACTCTGGAAACACCATATATTTT. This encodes CASSGQGHSGNTIYF.

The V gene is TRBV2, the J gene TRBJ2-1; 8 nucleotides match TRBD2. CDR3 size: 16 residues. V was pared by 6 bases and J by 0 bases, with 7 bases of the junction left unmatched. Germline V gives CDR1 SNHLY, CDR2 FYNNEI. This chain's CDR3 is CASRVSGASSYNEQFF. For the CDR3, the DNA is TGTGCCAGCAGGGTTAGCGGGGCAAGCTCCTACAATGAGCAGTTCTTC.

In DNA, the CDR3 is TGTGCCAGCAGCCCATCGGCAGTAAGGACTAGCGGGAATACAGATACGCAGTATTTT. Its protein is CASSPSAVRTSGNTDTQYF. The J gene is TRBJ2-3, the V gene TRBV16; 12 bases map to TRBD2. The V gene end was trimmed by 4 bases and the J gene end by 3 bases; junction bases not matched to a gene: 14. The CDR3 is made up of 19 amino acids. The germline gives CDR1 KGHSY, CDR2 FQNENV.

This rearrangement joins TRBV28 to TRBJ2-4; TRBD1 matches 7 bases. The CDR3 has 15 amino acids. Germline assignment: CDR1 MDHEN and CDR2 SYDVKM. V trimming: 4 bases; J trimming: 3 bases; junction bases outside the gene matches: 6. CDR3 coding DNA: TGTGCCAGCAGTTCGATACAGGGGTACAAAAACATTCAGTACTTC. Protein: CASSSIQGYKNIQYF.

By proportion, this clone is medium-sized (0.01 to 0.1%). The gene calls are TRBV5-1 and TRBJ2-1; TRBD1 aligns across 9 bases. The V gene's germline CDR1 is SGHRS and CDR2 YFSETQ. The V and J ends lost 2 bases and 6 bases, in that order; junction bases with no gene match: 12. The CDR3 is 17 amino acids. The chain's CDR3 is CASSFGFGTGTSNEQFF. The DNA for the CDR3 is TGCGCCAGCAGCTTCGGATTTGGGACAGGGACAAGCAATGAGCAGTTCTTC. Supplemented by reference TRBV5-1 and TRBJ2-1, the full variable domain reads KAGVTQTPRYLIKTRGQQVTLSCSPISGHRSVSWYQQTPGQGLQFLFEYFSETQRNKGNFPGRFSGRQFSNSRSEMNVSTLELGDSALYLCASSFGFGTGTSNEQFFGPGTRLTVL.

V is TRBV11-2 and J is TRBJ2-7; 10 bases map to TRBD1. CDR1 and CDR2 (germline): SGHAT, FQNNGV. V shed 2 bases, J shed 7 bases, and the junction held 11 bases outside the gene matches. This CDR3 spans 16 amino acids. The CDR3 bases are TGTGCCAGCAGCTTATGGGTGGGACAGGGGATTAAAGAGCAGTACTTC. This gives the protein CASSLWVGQGIKEQYF.

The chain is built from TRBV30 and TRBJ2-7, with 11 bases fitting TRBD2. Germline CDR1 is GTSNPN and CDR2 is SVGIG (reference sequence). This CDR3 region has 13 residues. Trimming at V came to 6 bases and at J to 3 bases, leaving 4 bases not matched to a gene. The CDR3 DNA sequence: TGTGCCTGTCCCGGGACTAGCGGCTACGAGCAGTACTTC. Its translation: CACPGTSGYEQYF.

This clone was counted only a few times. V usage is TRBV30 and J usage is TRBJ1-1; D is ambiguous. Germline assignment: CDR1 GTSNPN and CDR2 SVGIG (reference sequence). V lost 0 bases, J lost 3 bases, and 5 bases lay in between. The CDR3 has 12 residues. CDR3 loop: CAWSVGDTEAFF. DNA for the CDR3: TGTGCCTGGAGTGTCGGGGACACTGAAGCTTTCTTT. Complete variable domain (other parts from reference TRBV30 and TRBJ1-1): SQTIHQWPATLVQPVGSPLSLECTVEGTSNPNLYWYRQAAGRGLQLLFYSVGIGQISSEVPQNLSASRPQDRQFILSSKKLLLSDSGFYLCAWSVGDTEAFFGQGTRLTVV.

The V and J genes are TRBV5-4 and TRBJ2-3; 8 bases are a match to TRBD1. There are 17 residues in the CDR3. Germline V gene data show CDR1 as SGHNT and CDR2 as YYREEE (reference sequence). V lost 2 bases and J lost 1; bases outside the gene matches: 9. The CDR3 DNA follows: TGTGCCAGCAGCTTAGCGTCGTCGGGACAGGGCACAGATACGCAGTATTTT. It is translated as CASSLASSGQGTDTQYF. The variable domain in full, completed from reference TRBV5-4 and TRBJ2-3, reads ETGVTQSPTHLIKTRGQQVTLRCSSQSGHNTVSWYQQALGQGPQFIFQYYREEENGRGNFPPRFSGLQFPNYSSELNVNALELDDSALYLCASSLASSGQGTDTQYFGPGTRLTVL.

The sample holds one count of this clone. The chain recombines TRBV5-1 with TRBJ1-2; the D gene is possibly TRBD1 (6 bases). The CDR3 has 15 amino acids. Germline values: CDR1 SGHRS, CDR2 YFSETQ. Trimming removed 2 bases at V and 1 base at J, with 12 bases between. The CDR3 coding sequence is TGCGCCAGCAGCTTAGGTGGGGGCGATAACTATGGCTACACCTTC. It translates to CASSLGGGDNYGYTF.

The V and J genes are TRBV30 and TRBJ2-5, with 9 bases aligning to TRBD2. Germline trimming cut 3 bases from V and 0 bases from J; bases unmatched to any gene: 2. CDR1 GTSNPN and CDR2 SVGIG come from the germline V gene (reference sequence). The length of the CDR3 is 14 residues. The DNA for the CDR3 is TGTGCCTGGAGAGCGGGGGGCTACCAAGAGACCCAGTACTTC. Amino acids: CAWRAGGYQETQYF.

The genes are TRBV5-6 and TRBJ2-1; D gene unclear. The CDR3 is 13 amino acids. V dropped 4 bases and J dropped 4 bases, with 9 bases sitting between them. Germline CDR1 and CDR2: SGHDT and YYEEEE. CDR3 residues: CASSLRKYNEQFF. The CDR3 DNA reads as TGTGCCAGCAGCCTGAGGAAATACAATGAGCAGTTCTTC. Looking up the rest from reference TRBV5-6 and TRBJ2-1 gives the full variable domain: DAGVTQSPTHLIKTRGQQVTLRCSPKSGHDTVSWYQQALGQGPQFIFQYYEEEERQRGNFPDRFSGHQFPNYSSELNVNALLLGDSALYLCASSLRKYNEQFFGPGTRLTVL.

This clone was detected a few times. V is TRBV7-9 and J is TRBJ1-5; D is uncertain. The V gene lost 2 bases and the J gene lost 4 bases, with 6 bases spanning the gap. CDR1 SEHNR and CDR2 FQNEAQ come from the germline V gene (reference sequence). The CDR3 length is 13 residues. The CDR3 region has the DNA TGTGCCAGCAGCTTACACAGTAATCAGCCCCAGCATTTT. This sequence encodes CASSLHSNQPQHF.

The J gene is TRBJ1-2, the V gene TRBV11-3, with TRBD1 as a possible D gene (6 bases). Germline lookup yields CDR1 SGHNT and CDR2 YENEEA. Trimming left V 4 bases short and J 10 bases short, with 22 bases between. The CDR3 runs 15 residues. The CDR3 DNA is TGTGCCAGCAGCTCGACGGATTGGCCGCGGGGGGCCTACACCTTC. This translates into CASSSTDWPRGAYTF.

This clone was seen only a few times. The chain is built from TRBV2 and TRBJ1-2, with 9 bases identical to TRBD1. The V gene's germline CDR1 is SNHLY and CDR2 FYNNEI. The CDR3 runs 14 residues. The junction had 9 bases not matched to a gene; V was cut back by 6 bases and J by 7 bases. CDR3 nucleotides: TGTGCCAGCAGCCTGGACAGGGGTTTTGGTGGCTACACCTTC. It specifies CASSLDRGFGGYTF.

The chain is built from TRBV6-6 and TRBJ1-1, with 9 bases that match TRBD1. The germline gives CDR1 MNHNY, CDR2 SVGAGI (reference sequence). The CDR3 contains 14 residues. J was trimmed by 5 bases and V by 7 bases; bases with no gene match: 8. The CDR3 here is CASTPGQGRTEAFF. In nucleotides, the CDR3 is TGTGCCAGCACCCCGGGACAGGGACGTACTGAAGCTTTCTTT.

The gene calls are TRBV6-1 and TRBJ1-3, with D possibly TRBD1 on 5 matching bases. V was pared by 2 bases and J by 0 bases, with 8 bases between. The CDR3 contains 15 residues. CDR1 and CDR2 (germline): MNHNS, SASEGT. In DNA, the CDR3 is TGTGCCAGCAGTGAATGGCAGGGCTCTGGAAACACCATATATTTT. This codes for CASSEWQGSGNTIYF.

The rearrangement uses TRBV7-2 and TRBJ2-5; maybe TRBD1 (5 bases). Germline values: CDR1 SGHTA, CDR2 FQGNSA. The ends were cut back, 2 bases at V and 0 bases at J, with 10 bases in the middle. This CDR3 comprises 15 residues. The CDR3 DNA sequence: TGTGCCAGCAGCTTACTGGGGCAGAACCAAGAGACCCAGTACTTC. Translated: CASSLLGQNQETQYF.

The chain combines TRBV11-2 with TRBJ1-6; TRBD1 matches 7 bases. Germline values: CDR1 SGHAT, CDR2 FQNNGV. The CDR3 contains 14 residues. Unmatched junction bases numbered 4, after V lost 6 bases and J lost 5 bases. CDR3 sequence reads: CASRTGTDNSPLHF. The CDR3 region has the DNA TGTGCCAGCAGAACCGGGACAGATAATTCACCCCTCCACTTT.

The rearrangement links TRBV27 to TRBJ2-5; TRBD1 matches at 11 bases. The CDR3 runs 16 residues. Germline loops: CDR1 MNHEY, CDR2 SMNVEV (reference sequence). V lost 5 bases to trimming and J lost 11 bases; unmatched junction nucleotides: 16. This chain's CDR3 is CASSVTGTGGLGEQYF. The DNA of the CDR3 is TGTGCCAGCAGTGTTACCGGGACAGGGGGTTTGGGTGAGCAGTACTTC.

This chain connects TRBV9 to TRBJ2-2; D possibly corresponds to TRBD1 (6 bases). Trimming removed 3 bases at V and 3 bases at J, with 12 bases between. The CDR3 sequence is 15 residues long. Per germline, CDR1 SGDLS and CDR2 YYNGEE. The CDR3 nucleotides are TGTGCCAGCAGCGCAGACAGGTTTCACACCGGGGAGCTGTTTTTT. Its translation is CASSADRFHTGELFF.

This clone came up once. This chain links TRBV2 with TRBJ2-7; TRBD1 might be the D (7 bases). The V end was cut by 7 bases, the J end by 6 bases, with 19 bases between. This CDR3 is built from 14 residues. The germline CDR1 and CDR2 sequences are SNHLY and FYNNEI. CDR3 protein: CASNPTGRLGEQYF. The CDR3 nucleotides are TGTGCCAGCAATCCGACAGGGAGGTTAGGCGAGCAGTACTTC.

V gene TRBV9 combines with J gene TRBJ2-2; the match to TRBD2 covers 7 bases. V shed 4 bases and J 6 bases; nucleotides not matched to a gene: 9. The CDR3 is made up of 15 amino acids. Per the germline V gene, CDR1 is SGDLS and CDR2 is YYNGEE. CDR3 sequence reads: CASSPPTSSPGELFF. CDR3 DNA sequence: TGTGCCAGCAGCCCCCCGACTAGCTCCCCCGGGGAGCTGTTTTTT.

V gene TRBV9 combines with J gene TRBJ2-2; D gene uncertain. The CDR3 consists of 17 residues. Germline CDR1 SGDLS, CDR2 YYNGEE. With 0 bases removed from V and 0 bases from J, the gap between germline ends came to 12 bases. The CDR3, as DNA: TGTGCCAGCAGCGTAGCAAAAGACTCATCGAACACCGGGGAGCTGTTTTTT. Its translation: CASSVAKDSSNTGELFF.

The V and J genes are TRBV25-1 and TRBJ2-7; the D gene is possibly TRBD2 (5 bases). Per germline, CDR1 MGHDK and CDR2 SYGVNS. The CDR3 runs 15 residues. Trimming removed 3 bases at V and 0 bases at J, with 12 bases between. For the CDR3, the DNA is TGTGCCAGCAGTGATGAGGGCCAGATCTCCTACGAGCAGTACTTC. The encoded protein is CASSDEGQISYEQYF.

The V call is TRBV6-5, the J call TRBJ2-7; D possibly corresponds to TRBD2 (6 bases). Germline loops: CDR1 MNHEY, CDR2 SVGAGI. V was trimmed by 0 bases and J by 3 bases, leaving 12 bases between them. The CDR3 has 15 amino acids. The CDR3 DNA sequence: TGTGCCAGCAGTTACTCACCCGCGGGGATCTACGAGCAGTACTTC. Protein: CASSYSPAGIYEQYF.